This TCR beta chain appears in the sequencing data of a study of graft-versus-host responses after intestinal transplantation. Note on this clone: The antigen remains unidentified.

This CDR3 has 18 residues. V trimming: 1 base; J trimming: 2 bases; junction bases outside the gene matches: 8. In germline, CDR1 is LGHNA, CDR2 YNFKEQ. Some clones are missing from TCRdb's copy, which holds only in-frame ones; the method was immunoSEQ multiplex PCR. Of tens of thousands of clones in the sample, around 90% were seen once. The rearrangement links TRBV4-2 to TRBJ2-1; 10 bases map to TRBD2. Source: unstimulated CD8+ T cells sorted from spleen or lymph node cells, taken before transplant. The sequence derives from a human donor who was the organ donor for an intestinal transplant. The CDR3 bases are TGTGCCAGCAGCCAAGTTGCGGCTAGCGGGGGCACCTACAATGAGCAGTTCTTC. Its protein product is CASSQVAASGGTYNEQFF.